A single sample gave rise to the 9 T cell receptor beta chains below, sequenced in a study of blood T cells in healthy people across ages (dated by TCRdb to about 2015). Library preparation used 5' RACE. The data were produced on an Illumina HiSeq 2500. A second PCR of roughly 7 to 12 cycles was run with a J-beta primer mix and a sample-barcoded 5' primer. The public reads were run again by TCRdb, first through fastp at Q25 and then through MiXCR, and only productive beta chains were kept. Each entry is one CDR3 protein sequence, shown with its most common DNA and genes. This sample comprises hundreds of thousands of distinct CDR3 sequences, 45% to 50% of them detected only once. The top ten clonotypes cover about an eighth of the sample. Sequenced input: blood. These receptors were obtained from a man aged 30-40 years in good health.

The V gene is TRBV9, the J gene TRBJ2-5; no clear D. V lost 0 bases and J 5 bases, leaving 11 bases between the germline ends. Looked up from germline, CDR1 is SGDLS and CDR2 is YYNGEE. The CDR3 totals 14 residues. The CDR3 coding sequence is TGTGCCAGCAGCGTAGACAGATTCGGGGAGACCCAGTACTTC. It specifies CASSVDRFGETQYF. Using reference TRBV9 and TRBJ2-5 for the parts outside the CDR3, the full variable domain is DSGVTQTPKHLITATGQRVTLRCSPRSGDLSVYWYQQSLDQGLQFLIQYYNGEERAKGNILERFSAQQFPDLHSELNLSSLELGDSALYFCASSVDRFGETQYFGPGTRLLVL.

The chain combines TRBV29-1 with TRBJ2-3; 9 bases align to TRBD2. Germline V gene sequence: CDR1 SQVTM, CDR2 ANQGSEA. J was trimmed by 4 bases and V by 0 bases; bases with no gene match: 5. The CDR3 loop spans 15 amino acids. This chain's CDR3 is CSVEDLAGSPDTQYF. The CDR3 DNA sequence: TGCAGCGTTGAAGACCTAGCGGGGAGCCCAGATACGCAGTATTTT.

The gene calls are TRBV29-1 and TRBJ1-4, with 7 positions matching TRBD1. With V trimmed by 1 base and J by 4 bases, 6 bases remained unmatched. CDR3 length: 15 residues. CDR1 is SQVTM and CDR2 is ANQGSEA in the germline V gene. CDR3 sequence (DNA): TGCAGCGTTGAAGGAAGGGGGCAGGGTAATGAAAAACTGTTTTTT. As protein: CSVEGRGQGNEKLFF. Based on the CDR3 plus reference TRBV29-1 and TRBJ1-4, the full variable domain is SAVISQKPSRDICQRGTSLTIQCQVDSQVTMMFWYRQQPGQSLTLIATANQGSEATYESGFVIDKFPISRPNLTFSTLTVSNMSPEDSSIYLCSVEGRGQGNEKLFFGSGTQLSVL.

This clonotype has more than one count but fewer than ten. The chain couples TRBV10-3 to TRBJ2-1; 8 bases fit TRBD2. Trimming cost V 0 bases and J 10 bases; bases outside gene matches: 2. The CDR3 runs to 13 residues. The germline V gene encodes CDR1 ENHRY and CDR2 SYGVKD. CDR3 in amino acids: CAISESPSGEQFF. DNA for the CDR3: TGTGCCATCAGTGAGTCACCTAGCGGGGAGCAGTTCTTC.

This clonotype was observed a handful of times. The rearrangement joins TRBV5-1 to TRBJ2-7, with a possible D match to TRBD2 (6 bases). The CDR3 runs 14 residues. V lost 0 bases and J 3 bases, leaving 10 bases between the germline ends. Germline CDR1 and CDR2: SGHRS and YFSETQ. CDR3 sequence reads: CASSLDIGGYEQYF. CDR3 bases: TGCGCCAGCAGCTTGGATATCGGGGGCTACGAGCAGTACTTC.

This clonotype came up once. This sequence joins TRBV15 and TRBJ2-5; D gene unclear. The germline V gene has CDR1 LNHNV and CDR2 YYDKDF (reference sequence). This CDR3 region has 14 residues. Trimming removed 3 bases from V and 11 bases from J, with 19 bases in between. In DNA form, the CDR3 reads TGTGCCACCAGCAGGGAAGGGTCCAGAGTGGAGCAGTACTTC. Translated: CATSREGSRVEQYF.

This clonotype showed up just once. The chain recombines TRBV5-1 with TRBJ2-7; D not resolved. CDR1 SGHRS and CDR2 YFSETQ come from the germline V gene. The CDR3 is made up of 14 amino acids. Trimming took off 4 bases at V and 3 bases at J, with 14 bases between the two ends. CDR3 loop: CASSTMDPNYEQYF. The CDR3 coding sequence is TGCGCCAGCAGCACTATGGACCCTAACTACGAGCAGTACTTC. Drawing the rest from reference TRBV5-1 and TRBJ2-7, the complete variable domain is KAGVTQTPRYLIKTRGQQVTLSCSPISGHRSVSWYQQTPGQGLQFLFEYFSETQRNKGNFPGRFSGRQFSNSRSEMNVSTLELGDSALYLCASSTMDPNYEQYFGPGTRLTVT.

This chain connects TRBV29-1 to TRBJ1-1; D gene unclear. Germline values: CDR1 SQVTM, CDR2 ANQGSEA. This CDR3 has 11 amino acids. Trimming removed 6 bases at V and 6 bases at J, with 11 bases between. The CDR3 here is CSVAGKAEAFF. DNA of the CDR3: TGCAGCGTGGCAGGAAAGGCTGAAGCTTTCTTT. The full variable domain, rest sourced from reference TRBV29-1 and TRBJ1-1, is SAVISQKPSRDICQRGTSLTIQCQVDSQVTMMFWYRQQPGQSLTLIATANQGSEATYESGFVIDKFPISRPNLTFSTLTVSNMSPEDSSIYLCSVAGKAEAFFGQGTRLTVV.

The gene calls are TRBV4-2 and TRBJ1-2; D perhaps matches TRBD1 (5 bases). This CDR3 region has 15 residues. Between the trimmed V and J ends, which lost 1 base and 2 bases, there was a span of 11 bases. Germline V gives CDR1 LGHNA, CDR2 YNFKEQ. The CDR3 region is CASSQAQTDNYGYTF. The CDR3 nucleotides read TGTGCCAGCAGCCAAGCGCAGACAGACAACTATGGCTACACCTTC.